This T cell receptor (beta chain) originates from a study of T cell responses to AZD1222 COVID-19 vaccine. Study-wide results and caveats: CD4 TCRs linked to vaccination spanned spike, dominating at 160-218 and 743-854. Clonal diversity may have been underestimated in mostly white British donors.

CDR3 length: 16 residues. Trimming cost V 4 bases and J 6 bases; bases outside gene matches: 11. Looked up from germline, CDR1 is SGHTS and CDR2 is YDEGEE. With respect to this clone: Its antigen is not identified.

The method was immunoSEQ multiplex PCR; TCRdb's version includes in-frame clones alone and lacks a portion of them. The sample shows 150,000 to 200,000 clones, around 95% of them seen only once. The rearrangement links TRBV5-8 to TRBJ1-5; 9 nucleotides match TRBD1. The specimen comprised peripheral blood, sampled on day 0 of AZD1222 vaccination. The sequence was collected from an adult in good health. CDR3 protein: CASSRSGTGLFQPQHF. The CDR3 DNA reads TGTGCCAGCAGCCGCTCCGGGACAGGGTTATTTCAGCCCCAGCATTTT.